This passage covers 28 T cell receptor beta chains from one sample sequenced in a study of Graves' ophthalmopathy and Graves' hyperthyroidism. Amplification targeted the TCR beta CDR3 regions, with RNA transcripts as the source material. The authors performed first-round RT-PCR with HTBI primers and then a second-round multiplex PCR. One entry per CDR3 protein, called by TCRdb with MiXCR from the multiplex PCR reads. The sample lists a few hundred thousand distinct CDR3 sequences; about two fifths were seen once. The sequenced material came from peripheral blood or thyroid tissue (not recorded which). Receptor source: an adult man with Graves' hyperthyroidism.

The sample holds many counts of this clonotype. The chain combines TRBV7-2 with TRBJ1-5; D is unresolved. Trimming took off 5 bases at V and 0 bases at J, with 8 bases between the two ends. Germline V CDR1 and CDR2: SGHTA, FQGNSA. The CDR3 is made up of 14 amino acids. CDR3 sequence (DNA): TGTGCCAGCAGCACCGATTATAGCAATCAGCCCCAGCATTTT. Its protein product is CASSTDYSNQPQHF. Filled out from reference TRBV7-2 and TRBJ1-5, the complete variable domain reads GAGVSQSPSNKVTEKGKDVELRCDPISGHTALYWYRQSLGQGLEFLIYFQGNSAPDKSGLPSDRFSAERTGGSVSTLTIQRTQQEDSAVYLCASSTDYSNQPQHFGDGTRLSIL.

This clonotype was found a few times. V and J are TRBV2 and TRBJ2-7; weak D call: TRBD2 (6 bases). The CDR3 is 13 residues long. With 3 bases removed from V and 4 bases from J, the gap between germline ends came to 10 bases. Per germline, CDR1 SNHLY and CDR2 FYNNEI. In nucleotides, the CDR3 is TGTGCCAGCAGTGACTGGGAGGCGTACGAGCAGTACTTC. Translation: CASSDWEAYEQYF.

The table lists this clonotype with many counts. The V gene is TRBV5-8, the J gene TRBJ2-5; D is unclear. This CDR3 comprises 14 residues. Germline V gene sequence: CDR1 SGHTS, CDR2 YDEGEE. The V and J ends lost 0 bases and 4 bases respectively, with 10 bases between them. For the CDR3, the DNA is TGTGCCAGCAGCTTGGACCCTCGAGGAGAGACCCAGTACTTC. It yields the protein CASSLDPRGETQYF.

This clonotype showed up just a few times. DNA of the CDR3: TGCGCCAGCAGCTCGCCGGACACCCAAAGGAACACTGAAGCTTTCTTT. Translation: CASSSPDTQRNTEAFF. This rearrangement joins TRBV5-1 to TRBJ1-1, with D tentatively TRBD1 (5 bases). Germline CDR1 SGHRS, CDR2 YFSETQ. Trimming left V 3 bases short and J 1 base short, with 16 bases between. The CDR3 is 16 residues long.

The V and J genes are TRBV12-3 or TRBV12-4 and TRBJ1-1; no reliable D call. V gave up 4 bases and J gave up 1 base, with 10 bases separating them. The CDR3 covers 14 residues. CDR3 nucleotide sequence: TGTGCCAGCAGTTCGGCAAATTCGAACACTGAAGCTTTCTTT. It is translated as CASSSANSNTEAFF.

With regard to this clonotype: The missing conserved phenylalanine or tryptophan at the end of this CDR3 makes a read error likely. The chain is built from TRBV5-1 and TRBJ1-3; D gene ambiguous. This CDR3 is built from 14 residues. The germline CDR1 and CDR2 sequences are SGHRS and YFSETQ. The CDR3 region is CASSSTGRGNTIYL. The CDR3 DNA follows: TGTGCCAGCAGTTCCACGGGCCGCGGAAACACCATATATCTT.

This chain links TRBV7-3 with TRBJ1-1, with D perhaps TRBD1 (5 bases). CDR1 is SGHTA and CDR2 is FQGTGA in the germline V gene. CDR3 length equals 14 residues. V gave up 2 bases and J gave up 3 bases, with 10 bases separating them. The CDR3 reads CASSLQAGDTEAFF. The CDR3 DNA reads TGTGCCAGCAGCTTACAAGCGGGGGACACTGAAGCTTTCTTT.

This clonotype was found a few times. A read error may account for a junction end that differs from germline. The chain is built from TRBV5-1 and TRBJ2-5; 11 positions match TRBD2. CDR1 is SGHRS, CDR2 YFSETQ, per germline. This CDR3 contains 15 residues. The CDR3 DNA sequence: TGTGCCAGCAGCCGTAGCGGGGGGGCTGAAGAGACCCAGTACTTC. Protein: CASSRSGGAEETQYF.

This clonotype was seen ten or more times. The rearrangement joins TRBV24-1 to TRBJ1-2; possible D gene TRBD1, 6 bases. Germline lookup yields CDR1 KGHDR and CDR2 SFDVKD. The CDR3 loop spans 16 amino acids. The ends were cut back, 7 bases at V and 2 bases at J, with 19 bases in the middle. The CDR3 reads CATRADRTGTNYGYTF. The DNA of the CDR3 is TGTGCCACCAGGGCAGATCGAACAGGGACCAACTATGGCTACACCTTC.

This clonotype occurred many times. The chain is built from TRBV6-1 and TRBJ2-7; 11 bases line up with TRBD1. The junction had 3 bases not matched to a gene; V was cut back by 8 bases and J by 3 bases. The germline gives CDR1 MNHNS, CDR2 SASEGT. This CDR3 region has 13 residues. CDR3: CASSGTGGYEQYF. The CDR3 DNA is TGTGCCAGCTCCGGGACAGGGGGCTACGAGCAGTACTTC.

Many counts were recorded for this clonotype. The chain uses TRBV5-1 and TRBJ2-5; 12 positions agree with TRBD2. CDR1 and CDR2 from the germline V gene are SGHRS and YFSETQ. With V trimmed by 4 bases and J by 1 base, 5 bases remained unmatched. CDR3 length: 16 amino acids. The CDR3 spells CASSKGLAGIQETQYF. As DNA, the CDR3 is TGCGCCAGCAGCAAAGGACTAGCGGGGATCCAAGAGACCCAGTACTTC. Full variable domain (rest looked up from reference TRBV5-1 and TRBJ2-5): KAGVTQTPRYLIKTRGQQVTLSCSPISGHRSVSWYQQTPGQGLQFLFEYFSETQRNKGNFPGRFSGRQFSNSRSEMNVSTLELGDSALYLCASSKGLAGIQETQYFGPGTRLLVL.

This clonotype appeared many times. This rearrangement joins TRBV12-3 or TRBV12-4 to TRBJ2-7; tentative D call: TRBD2 (6 bases). V dropped 5 bases and J dropped 5 bases, with 22 bases sitting between them. CDR3 length equals 16 residues. The CDR3 DNA reads as TGTGCCAGCAGTCCGAACATCGTCGGAGGGTCCGACGAGCAGTACTTC. Protein product: CASSPNIVGGSDEQYF.

The chain recombines TRBV7-2 with TRBJ1-4; D unresolved. CDR3 length: 16 amino acids. From germline, CDR1 is SGHTA and CDR2 FQGNSA. Trimming removed 0 bases from V and 0 bases from J, with 8 bases in between. The CDR3 protein is CASSLALLPTNEKLFF. CDR3 nucleotides: TGTGCCAGCAGCTTAGCGCTTCTTCCAACTAATGAAAAACTGTTTTTT.

This CDR3 reads CASSFEGAPGELFF. The CDR3 nucleotides read TGTGCCAGCAGCTTTGAGGGGGCGCCCGGGGAGCTGTTTTTT. This chain connects TRBV7-4 to TRBJ2-2; 7 bases line up with TRBD1. V lost 3 bases and J lost 6; bases outside the gene matches: 4. The CDR3 runs 14 residues. The germline V gene has CDR1 SGHVT and CDR2 SQSDAQ.

This chain joins TRBV24-1 and TRBJ2-7; 13 bases are a match to TRBD2. Germline-derived CDR1 and CDR2 are KGHDR and SFDVKD. The CDR3 runs 14 residues. Unmatched junction bases numbered 3, after V lost 9 bases and J lost 2 bases. For the CDR3, the DNA is TGTGCCACCGGAACTAGCGGGAGGGCCTACGAGCAGTACTTC. As protein: CATGTSGRAYEQYF.

This clonotype was observed many times. This chain connects TRBV6-5 to TRBJ1-6; D unclear. The CDR3 has 14 residues. V was trimmed by 5 bases and J by 7 bases, leaving 12 bases between them. Germline CDR1 is MNHEY and CDR2 is SVGAGI. Here the CDR3 reads CASSPPGPNSPLHF. CDR3 sequence (DNA): TGTGCCAGCAGTCCGCCGGGCCCAAATTCACCCCTCCACTTT.

Notes on this clonotype: One end of the junction fails to match germline, which may point to a read error. The genes are TRBV10-3 and TRBJ1-2; D is unresolved. Germline V gives CDR1 ENHRY, CDR2 SYGVKD. The CDR3 is made up of 10 amino acids. Here the CDR3 reads CASSPSSYTF. CDR3 coding DNA: TGTGCCAGCAGTCCGTCTAGCTACACCTTC.

J is TRBJ2-7 and V is TRBV2; TRBD1 matches 7 bases. The CDR3 runs to 15 residues. V shed 6 bases, J shed 1 base, and the junction held 9 bases outside the gene matches. CDR1 and CDR2 (germline): SNHLY, FYNNEI. The CDR3 reads CASSRDSSTSYEQYF. In nucleotides, the CDR3 is TGTGCCAGCAGCCGGGACAGCAGTACTTCCTACGAGCAGTACTTC.

The V call is TRBV29-1, the J call TRBJ2-7; weak D call: TRBD1 (6 bases). Looked up from germline, CDR1 is SQVTM and CDR2 is ANQGSEA. The V and J ends lost 8 bases and 1 base respectively, with 12 bases between them. This CDR3 spans 12 amino acids. The CDR3 DNA is TGCAGCCGACAGACAGGATCCTACGAGCAGTACTTC. It specifies CSRQTGSYEQYF.

This clonotype has at least ten counts. This chain connects TRBV29-1 to TRBJ1-1, with no clear D. Trimming removed 6 bases at V and 5 bases at J, with 22 bases between. The CDR3 contains 15 residues. Germline CDR1 is SQVTM and CDR2 is ANQGSEA. In nucleotides, the CDR3 is TGCAGCGTCCAAAGCATGGCAGGTGCGGGGACTGAAGCTTTCTTT. Translated, it gives CSVQSMAGAGTEAFF.

The chain has TRBV15 and TRBJ2-7; 10 positions agree with TRBD1. Per germline, CDR1 LNHNV and CDR2 YYDKDF (reference sequence). The CDR3 totals 17 residues. The V and J ends lost 0 bases and 1 base, in that order; junction bases with no gene match: 6. CDR3 protein: CATSREGTGERSYEQYF. The CDR3 nucleotides read TGTGCCACCAGCAGAGAAGGGACAGGGGAGCGGTCCTACGAGCAGTACTTC.

Regarding this clonotype: A junction end diverges from the germline sequence, so it may reflect a read error. The V and J genes are TRBV5-4 and TRBJ1-5; D remains unclear. The CDR3 consists of 15 residues. Germline CDR1 reads SGHNT; CDR2 reads YYREEE (reference sequence). In DNA, the CDR3 is TGCGCCAGCAGCTTGGGCGTTGGAGACAATCAGCCCCAGCATTTT. This codes for CASSLGVGDNQPQHF.

This clonotype appeared a few times. This chain uses TRBV12-3 or TRBV12-4 with TRBJ2-3; no clear D gene. CDR3 length: 13 residues. The ends were cut back, 5 bases at V and 2 bases at J, with 8 bases in the middle. DNA for the CDR3: TGTGCCAGCAGTGCAGCTAACACAGATACGCAGTATTTT. It is translated as CASSAANTDTQYF.

There are a few counts of this clonotype. The chain combines TRBV20-1 with TRBJ2-7; 7 positions agree with TRBD1. In germline, CDR1 is DFQATT, CDR2 SNEGSKA (reference sequence). The V gene end was trimmed by 5 bases and the J gene end by 3 bases; junction bases not matched to a gene: 7. The CDR3 has 13 amino acids. The CDR3 DNA reads TGCAGTGCTCGACCTGGGACAGACTACGAGCAGTACTTC. Translation: CSARPGTDYEQYF.

J is TRBJ2-5 and V is TRBV20-1; D uncertain. Germline V gene data show CDR1 as DFQATT and CDR2 as SNEGSKA (reference sequence). The V gene lost 3 bases and the J gene lost 4 bases, with 12 bases spanning the gap. The CDR3 has 13 residues. CDR3 residues: CSASSVGSETQYF. The DNA for the CDR3 is TGCAGTGCTAGCAGTGTGGGATCAGAGACCCAGTACTTC.

This clonotype is termed medium-sized. The germline gene is not matched at one end of the junction; a read error may be the cause. The rearrangement uses TRBV7-8 and TRBJ1-1; D not resolved. This CDR3 region has 11 residues. The V gene's germline CDR1 is SGHVS and CDR2 FQNEAQ. The CDR3: CASSLETRLNF. The CDR3, as DNA: TGTGCCAGCAGCTTAGAGACACGGTTGAACTTT.

This clonotype was found many times. This chain uses TRBV19 with TRBJ2-5, with 9 bases identical to TRBD2. Per germline, CDR1 LNHDA and CDR2 SQIVND (reference sequence). J gave up 5 bases and V 3 bases, and 10 bases lay outside the gene matches. The CDR3 has 16 amino acids. CDR3 sequence reads: CASSMGVAGAGETQYF. In DNA form, the CDR3 reads TGTGCCAGTAGTATGGGGGTAGCGGGAGCGGGGGAGACCCAGTACTTC.

This clonotype was seen at least ten times. This rearrangement joins TRBV20-1 to TRBJ1-1; D remains unclear. Germline CDR1 and CDR2: DFQATT and SNEGSKA (reference sequence). V was shortened by 1 base and J by 3 bases, with 9 bases between the two germline ends. The CDR3 is 13 residues long. The CDR3 nucleotides read TGCAGTGCTAGAGGGCAAAGGGACACTGAAGCTTTCTTT. Encoded protein: CSARGQRDTEAFF.